The T cell receptor beta chain described here comes from a study of neurological immune-mediated disorders. TCRdb ran MiXCR on the 5' RACE reads and lists one entry per CDR3 protein. The data contain tens of thousands of distinct CDR3 sequences, around 10% of them singletons. The CDR3 loop spans 13 amino acids. In germline, CDR1 is ENHRY, CDR2 SYGVKD. V lost 2 bases and J 5 bases, leaving 9 bases between the germline ends. This clonotype was observed many times. Noted time point: longitudinal time-point 2. This sequence originates from a young man in good health. The sequenced material came from PBMCs. The chain uses TRBV10-3 and TRBJ2-5, with D possibly TRBD1 on 5 matching bases. Written as DNA, the CDR3 is TGTGCCATCAGTGAGCAGGGTGGCGAGACCCAGTACTTC. Its protein is CAISEQGGETQYF.